The next 2 T cell receptor beta chains were all read from a single sample in a study of blood T cell repertoires in COVID-19. This table comes from immunoSEQ multiplex PCR, and its TCRdb copy is limited to in-frame clones, with some not included. The data show about 220,000 clones, approximately 77% seen once. Sequencing was performed on peripheral blood. These receptors were obtained from a woman aged 80 or over with acute or convalescent COVID-19.

The genes are TRBV7-2 and TRBJ2-1; 7 bases fit TRBD2. From germline, CDR1 is SGHTA and CDR2 FQGNSA. The CDR3 runs 15 residues. The ends lost 0 bases at V and 6 bases at J; junction bases unmatched: 5. The CDR3 sequence is CASSLARGGGNEQFF. The CDR3 DNA reads as TGTGCCAGCAGCTTAGCGCGGGGCGGGGGCAATGAGCAGTTCTTC.

The rearrangement joins TRBV3-1 (or the pseudogene TRBV3-2) to TRBJ1-6, with D unclear. The CDR3 sequence is 16 residues long. The germline V and J ends were trimmed by 2 bases and 9 bases, with 17 bases remaining between them. Germline V gives CDR1 LGHDT, CDR2 YNNKEL (reference sequence). The CDR3 DNA sequence: TGTGCCAGCAGCCAAATATCAGGTCCTCAAGGTTCACCCCTCCACTTT. This codes for CASSQISGPQGSPLHF.